This paragraph reports one T cell receptor (beta chain). Sequenced by immunoSEQ multiplex PCR; TCRdb stores in-frame clones only, minus some. This repertoire shows about 660,000 clones, over 75% found once; its top ten account for 0.0094%. These data are taken from a study of shared T cell receptors in the human thymus. The CDR3 runs 14 residues. Germline V gene sequence: CDR1 SEHNR, CDR2 FQNEAQ (reference sequence). The V and J ends lost 5 bases and 6 bases, in that order; junction bases with no gene match: 8. This sample was shared with a second study, whose subject was human thymus T cells.

Sequenced input: thymocytes. V gene TRBV7-9 combines with J gene TRBJ2-7, with TRBD1 identical over 9 bases. The sequence was collected from a boy in the first two years of life with a congenital heart defect. As DNA, the CDR3 is TGTGCCAGCAGCCGTTTCGGGACAGGGAGCGAGCAGTACTTC. Translating gives CASSRFGTGSEQYF.